Presented here are 3 T cell receptor beta chains from one specimen sequenced in a study of T-cell memory formation after mild COVID-19. TCRdb re-analysed the 5' RACE reads in MiXCR, keeping a single row per CDR3 protein. The sample lists approximately 570,000 distinct CDR3 sequences, around 17% occurring once. Specimen: PBMCs or a T cell subset sorted from them (not recorded which). The receptors originated from an adult woman who had mild COVID-19 (a few samples of this study predate the infection). Cell type and time point are not known.

This chain's CDR3 is CASSYRGQNIQYF. CDR3 bases: TGTGCCAGCAGCTACAGGGGTCAAAACATTCAGTACTTC. This chain joins TRBV12-3 or TRBV12-4 and TRBJ2-4; 7 bases agree with TRBD1. The CDR3 is made up of 13 amino acids. With V trimmed by 6 bases and J by 5 bases, 4 bases remained unmatched.

The chain recombines TRBV5-1 with TRBJ2-3; D gene ambiguous. V was clipped by 0 bases and J by 7 bases, with 6 bases between them. Germline CDR1 reads SGHRS; CDR2 reads YFSETQ. The CDR3 has 12 residues. This CDR3 reads CASSLEQYTQYF. CDR3 in DNA: TGCGCCAGCAGCTTGGAGCAATATACGCAGTATTTT.

The gene calls are TRBV20-1 and TRBJ2-1; TRBD1 matches at 11 bases. Trimming cost V 0 bases and J 4 bases; bases outside gene matches: 2. Germline-derived CDR1 and CDR2 are DFQATT and SNEGSKA (reference sequence). The CDR3 length is 15 residues. In DNA, the CDR3 is TGCAGTGCTAGAGAGGACAGGGGGCTGTACAATGAGCAGTTCTTC. It codes for CSAREDRGLYNEQFF.